The 8 T cell receptor beta chains in this list originate from one sample, sequenced in a study of human T cells and chemical hapten exposure. TCRdb re-called the RACE reads through MiXCR, storing one row per CDR3 protein. This table has about 380,000 distinct CDR3 sequences, about 6% appearing once. Time point: patch test 2, 6 weeks after DPC sensitization. Documented treatment: therapeutic diphenylcyclopropenone sensitization with weekly scalp DPC. Sequencing was performed on whole blood, taken in connection with sensitization to the hapten diphenylcyclopropenone (DPC). The source of these receptors is a woman between 18 and 29 years old with alopecia areata. Some clones in this sample may be carry-over from other donors' samples.

A word on this clonotype: This may come from a read error, since a much larger clone is one base off. This CDR3 is missing its conserved last phenylalanine or tryptophan, likely due to a read error. The V call is TRBV5-6, the J call TRBJ2-1, with 7 bases lining up with TRBD2. V was clipped by 2 bases and J by 3 bases; unmatched bases: 2. Germline loops: CDR1 SGHDT, CDR2 YYEEEE. This CDR3 is 14 amino acids long. As DNA, the CDR3 is TGTGCCAGCAGCTTTGGACTAGACTACAATGAGCAGTTCTCC. As protein: CASSFGLDYNEQFS.

This clonotype was found many times. The gene calls are TRBV7-3 and TRBJ1-5; D is undetermined. V gave up 2 bases and J gave up 3 bases, with 5 bases separating them. Germline V gene sequence: CDR1 SGHTA, CDR2 FQGTGA. This CDR3 contains 13 residues. DNA of the CDR3: TGTGCCAGCAGCTTAGACCCCAATCAGCCCCAGCATTTT. Translated, it gives CASSLDPNQPQHF.

This clonotype was detected a few times. CDR3 coding DNA: TGTGCCAGCAGCTTAAGCGCCAGGATTCAGTATTTT. Residues: CASSLSARIQYF. The chain employs TRBV7-9 and TRBJ2-3; D uncertain. Germline V lookup: CDR1 SEHNR, CDR2 FQNEAQ (reference sequence). V lost 2 bases and J lost 12, with 12 bases in between. This CDR3 contains 12 residues.

This clonotype appeared a few times. V is TRBV24-1 and J is TRBJ2-1; D is perhaps TRBD1 (6 bases). This CDR3 has 13 residues. The V and J ends lost 4 bases and 9 bases respectively, with 12 bases between them. Per the germline V gene, CDR1 is KGHDR and CDR2 is SFDVKD. The CDR3 coding sequence is TGTGCCACCAGTGAAACAGGGTATGGTGAGCAGTTCTTC. Protein sequence: CATSETGYGEQFF.

CDR3 bases: TGTGCCAGCAGGGAGGGACTAGCGGGGGGACATGAGCAGTTCTTC. Protein product: CASREGLAGGHEQFF. V usage is TRBV2 and J usage is TRBJ2-1, with 15 bases aligning to TRBD2. Trimming took 6 bases from V and 8 from J; bases not matched to a gene: 5. The CDR3 covers 15 residues. Looked up from germline, CDR1 is SNHLY and CDR2 is FYNNEI.

This clonotype occurred many times. This sequence joins TRBV2 and TRBJ2-6; D is unclear. The CDR3 has 14 residues. V was cut by 6 bases and J by 0 bases, with 6 bases left in between. The germline CDR1 and CDR2 sequences are SNHLY and FYNNEI. CDR3 nucleotide sequence: TGTGCCAGCAGAACTCGCTCTGGGGCCAACGTCCTGACTTTC. It codes for CASRTRSGANVLTF.

This clonotype was recorded at least ten times. This rearrangement joins TRBV7-2 to TRBJ1-4, with 8 bases matching TRBD1. Germline loops: CDR1 SGHTA, CDR2 FQGNSA. With V trimmed by 4 bases and J by 7 bases, 5 bases remained unmatched. This CDR3 has 14 amino acids. CDR3: CASSSRQGAEKLFF. The CDR3 coding sequence is TGTGCCAGCAGCTCCCGGCAGGGGGCTGAAAAACTGTTTTTT.

This chain uses TRBV15 with TRBJ2-7, with D possibly TRBD2 on 6 matching bases. In germline, CDR1 is LNHNV, CDR2 YYDKDF (reference sequence). CDR3 size: 15 residues. V shed 1 base and J shed 3 bases, with 13 bases lying between them. Written as DNA, the CDR3 is TGTGCCACCAGCAGAGGTAGGGACGGGGGCTACGAGCAGTACTTC. Translation: CATSRGRDGGYEQYF.